The entry below describes one T cell receptor (beta chain). Antigen: not known. The data were taken from a study of cytomegalovirus exposure and HLA in healthy donors. Study information: The roughly 670 first-cohort repertoires shared a platform with the roughly 110 validation repertoires, as reported in a later analysis.

Produced via immunoSEQ multiplex PCR; TCRdb's table is partial and in-frame only. The table lists fewer than 70,000 clones, 75% to 95% of them singletons. General study findings and limits: Specificity of a few CMV-associated chains for CMV antigens was verified in vitro. According to the study, around 150 TCR beta chains were cytomegalovirus-associated.

Germline lookup yields CDR1 GTSNPN and CDR2 SVGIG (reference sequence). Trimming at V came to 6 bases and at J to 4 bases, leaving 11 bases not matched to a gene. The CDR3 extends over 14 amino acids. The chain couples TRBV30 to TRBJ1-2; 7 nucleotides line up with TRBD1. Sequencing was carried out using PBMCs. The receptor's source is a man younger than 35 in good health and CMV-seronegative. CDR3 loop: CACLPEGAGYGYTF. DNA for the CDR3: TGTGCCTGCCTCCCCGAGGGGGCCGGCTATGGCTACACCTTC. The whole variable domain, remainder taken from reference TRBV30 and TRBJ1-2, is SQTIHQWPATLVQPVGSPLSLECTVEGTSNPNLYWYRQAAGRGLQLLFYSVGIGQISSEVPQNLSASRPQDRQFILSSKKLLLSDSGFYLCACLPEGAGYGYTFGSGTRLTVV.